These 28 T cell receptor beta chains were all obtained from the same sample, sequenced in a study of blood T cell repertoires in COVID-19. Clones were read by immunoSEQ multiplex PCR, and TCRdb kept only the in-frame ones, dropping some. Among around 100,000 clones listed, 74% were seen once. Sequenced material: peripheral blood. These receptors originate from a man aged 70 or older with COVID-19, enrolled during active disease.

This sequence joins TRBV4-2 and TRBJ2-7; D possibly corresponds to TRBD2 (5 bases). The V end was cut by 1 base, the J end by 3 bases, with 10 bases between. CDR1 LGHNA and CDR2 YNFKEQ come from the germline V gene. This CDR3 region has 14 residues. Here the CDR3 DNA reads TGTGCCAGCAGCCAAGCTGGGAGCGGCTACGAGCAGTACTTC. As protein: CASSQAGSGYEQYF.

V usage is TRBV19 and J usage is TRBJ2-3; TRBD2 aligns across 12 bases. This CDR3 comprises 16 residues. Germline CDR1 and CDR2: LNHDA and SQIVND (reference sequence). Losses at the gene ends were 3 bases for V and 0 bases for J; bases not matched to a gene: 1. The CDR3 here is CASSILAGGSTDTQYF. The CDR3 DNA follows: TGTGCCAGTAGTATTCTAGCGGGAGGGAGCACAGATACGCAGTATTTT.

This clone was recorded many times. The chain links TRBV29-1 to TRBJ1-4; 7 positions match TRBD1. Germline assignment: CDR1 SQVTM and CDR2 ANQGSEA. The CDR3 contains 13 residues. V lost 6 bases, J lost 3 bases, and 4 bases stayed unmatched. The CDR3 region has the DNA TGCAGCGTGCAACAGGGGTCTAATGAAAAACTGTTTTTT. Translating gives CSVQQGSNEKLFF. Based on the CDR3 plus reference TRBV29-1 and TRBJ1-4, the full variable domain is SAVISQKPSRDICQRGTSLTIQCQVDSQVTMMFWYRQQPGQSLTLIATANQGSEATYESGFVIDKFPISRPNLTFSTLTVSNMSPEDSSIYLCSVQQGSNEKLFFGSGTQLSVL.

CDR3 DNA: TGTGCCAGCACAACATCTCGGGACACTGAAGCTTTCTTT. Encoded protein: CASTTSRDTEAFF. The chain links TRBV12-3 or TRBV12-4 to TRBJ1-1; D gene uncertain. The CDR3 spans 13 residues. V was cut by 7 bases and J by 3 bases, with 12 bases left in between.

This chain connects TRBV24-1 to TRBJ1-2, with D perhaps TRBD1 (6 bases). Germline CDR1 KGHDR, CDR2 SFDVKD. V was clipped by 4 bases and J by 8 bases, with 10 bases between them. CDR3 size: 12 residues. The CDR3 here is CATSEAGEGYTF. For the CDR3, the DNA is TGTGCCACCAGTGAGGCAGGGGAGGGCTACACCTTC.

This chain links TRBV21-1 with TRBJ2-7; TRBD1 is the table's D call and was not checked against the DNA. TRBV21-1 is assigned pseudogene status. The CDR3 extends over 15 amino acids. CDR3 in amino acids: CASSVRDRDHYEQYF. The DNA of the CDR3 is TGTGCCAGCAGCGTCCGGGACAGGGACCACTACGAGCAGTACTTC.

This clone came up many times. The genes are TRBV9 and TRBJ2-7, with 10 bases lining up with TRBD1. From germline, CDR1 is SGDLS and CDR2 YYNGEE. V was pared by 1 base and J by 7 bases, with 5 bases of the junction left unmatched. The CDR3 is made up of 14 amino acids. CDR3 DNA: TGTGCCAGCAGCGTACTGGGACAGGGGAGGGAGCAGTACTTC. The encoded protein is CASSVLGQGREQYF.

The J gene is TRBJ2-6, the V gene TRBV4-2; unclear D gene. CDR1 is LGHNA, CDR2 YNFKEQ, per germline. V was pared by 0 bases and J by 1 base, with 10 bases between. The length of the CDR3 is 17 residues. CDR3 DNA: TGTGCCAGCAGCCAAGATCCGGCAGGATCTGGGGCCAACGTCCTGACTTTC. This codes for CASSQDPAGSGANVLTF.

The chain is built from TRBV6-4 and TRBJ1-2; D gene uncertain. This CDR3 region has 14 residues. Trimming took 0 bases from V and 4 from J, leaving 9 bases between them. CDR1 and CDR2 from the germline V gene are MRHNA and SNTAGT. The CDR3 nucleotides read TGTGCCAGCAGTGACTCGCCAGGCCCCTATGGCTACACCTTC. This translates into CASSDSPGPYGYTF.

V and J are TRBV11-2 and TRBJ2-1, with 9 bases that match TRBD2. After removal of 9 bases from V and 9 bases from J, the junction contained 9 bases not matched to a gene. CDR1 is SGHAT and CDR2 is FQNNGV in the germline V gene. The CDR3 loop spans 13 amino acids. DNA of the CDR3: TGTGCCAGTACGGGCGGGAGGGCCAGTGAGCAGTTCTTC. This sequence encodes CASTGGRASEQFF. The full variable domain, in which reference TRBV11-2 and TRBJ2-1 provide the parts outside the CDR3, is EAGVAQSPRYKIIEKRQSVAFWCNPISGHATLYWYQQILGQGPKLLIQFQNNGVVDDSQLPKDRFSAERLKGVDSTLKIQPAKLEDSAVYLCASTGGRASEQFFGPGTRLTVL.

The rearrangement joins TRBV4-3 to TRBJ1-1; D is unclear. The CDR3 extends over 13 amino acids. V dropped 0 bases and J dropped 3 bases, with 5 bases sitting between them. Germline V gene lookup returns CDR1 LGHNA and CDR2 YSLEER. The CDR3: CASSQDRDTEAFF. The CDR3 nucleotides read TGCGCCAGCAGCCAAGACCGGGACACTGAAGCTTTCTTT.

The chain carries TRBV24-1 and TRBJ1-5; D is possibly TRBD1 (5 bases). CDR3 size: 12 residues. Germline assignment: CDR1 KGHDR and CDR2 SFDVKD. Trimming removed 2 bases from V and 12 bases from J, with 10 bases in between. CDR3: CATSDYRGFQHF. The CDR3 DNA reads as TGTGCCACCAGTGATTATAGGGGTTTCCAGCATTTT.

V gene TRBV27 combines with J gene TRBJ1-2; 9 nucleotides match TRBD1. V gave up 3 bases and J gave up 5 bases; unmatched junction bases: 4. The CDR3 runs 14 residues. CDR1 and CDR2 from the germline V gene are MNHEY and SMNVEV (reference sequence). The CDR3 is CASSLGQGLYGYTF. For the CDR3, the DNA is TGTGCCAGCAGTTTGGGACAGGGTCTATATGGCTACACCTTC.

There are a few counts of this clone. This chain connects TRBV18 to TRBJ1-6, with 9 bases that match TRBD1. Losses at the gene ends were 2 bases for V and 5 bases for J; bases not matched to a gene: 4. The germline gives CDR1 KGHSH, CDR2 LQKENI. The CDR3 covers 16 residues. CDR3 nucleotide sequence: TGTGCCAGCTCACCAAGACAGGGGGGGGATAATTCACCCCTCCACTTT. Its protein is CASSPRQGGDNSPLHF.

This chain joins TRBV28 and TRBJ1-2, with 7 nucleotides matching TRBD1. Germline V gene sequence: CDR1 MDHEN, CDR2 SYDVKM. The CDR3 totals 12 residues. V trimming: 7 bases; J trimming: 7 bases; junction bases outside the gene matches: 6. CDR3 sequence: CASTPGQSGYTF. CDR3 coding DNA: TGTGCCAGCACCCCGGGACAGTCTGGCTACACCTTC.

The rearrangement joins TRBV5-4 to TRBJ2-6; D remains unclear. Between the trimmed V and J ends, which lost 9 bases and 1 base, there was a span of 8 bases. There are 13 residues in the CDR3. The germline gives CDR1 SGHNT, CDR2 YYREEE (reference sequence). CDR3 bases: TGTGCCACACTGAATTCTGGGGCCAACGTCCTGACTTTC. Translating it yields CATLNSGANVLTF.

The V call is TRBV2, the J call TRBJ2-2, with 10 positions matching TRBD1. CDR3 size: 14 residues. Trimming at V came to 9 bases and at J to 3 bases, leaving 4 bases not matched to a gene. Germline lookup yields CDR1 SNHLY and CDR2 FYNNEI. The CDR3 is CASGTGVDTGELFF. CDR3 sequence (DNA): TGTGCCAGTGGGACAGGGGTCGACACCGGGGAGCTGTTTTTT.

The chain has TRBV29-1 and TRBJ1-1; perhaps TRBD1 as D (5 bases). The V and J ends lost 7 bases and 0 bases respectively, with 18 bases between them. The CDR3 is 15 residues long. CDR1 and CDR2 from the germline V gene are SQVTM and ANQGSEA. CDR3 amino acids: CSGGSGWAMNTEAFF. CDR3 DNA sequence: TGCAGCGGGGGCTCGGGGTGGGCCATGAACACTGAAGCTTTCTTT.

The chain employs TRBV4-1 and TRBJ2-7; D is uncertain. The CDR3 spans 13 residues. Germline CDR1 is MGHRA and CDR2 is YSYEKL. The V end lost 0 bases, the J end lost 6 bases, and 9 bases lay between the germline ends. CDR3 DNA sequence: TGCGCCAGCAGCCAAGATGGCGGTGGCGAGCAGTACTTC. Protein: CASSQDGGGEQYF.

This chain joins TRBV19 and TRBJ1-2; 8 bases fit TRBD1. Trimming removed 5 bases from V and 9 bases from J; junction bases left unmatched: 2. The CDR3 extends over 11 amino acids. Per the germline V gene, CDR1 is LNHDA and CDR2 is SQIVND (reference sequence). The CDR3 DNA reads TGTGCCAGTAGTGACAGGGGTCGCTACACCTTC. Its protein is CASSDRGRYTF.

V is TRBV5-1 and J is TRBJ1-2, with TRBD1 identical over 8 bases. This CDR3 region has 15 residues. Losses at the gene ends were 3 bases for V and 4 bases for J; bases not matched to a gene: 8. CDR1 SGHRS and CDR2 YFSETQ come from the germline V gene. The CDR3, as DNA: TGCGCCAGCAGCTCCCAGGGGGCTCAAGGCTATGGCTACACCTTC. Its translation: CASSSQGAQGYGYTF.

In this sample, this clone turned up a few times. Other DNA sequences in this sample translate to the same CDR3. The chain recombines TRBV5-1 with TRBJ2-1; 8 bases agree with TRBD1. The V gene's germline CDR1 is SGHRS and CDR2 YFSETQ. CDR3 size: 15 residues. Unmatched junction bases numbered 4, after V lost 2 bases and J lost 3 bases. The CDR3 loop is CASSFSGQGYNEQFF. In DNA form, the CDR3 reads TGCGCCAGCAGCTTCTCCGGACAGGGCTACAATGAGCAGTTCTTC.

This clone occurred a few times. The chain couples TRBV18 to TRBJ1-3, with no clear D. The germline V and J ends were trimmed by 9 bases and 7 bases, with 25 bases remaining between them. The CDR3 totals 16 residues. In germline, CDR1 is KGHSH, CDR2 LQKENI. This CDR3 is CASSAARFSSGNTIYF. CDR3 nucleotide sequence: TGTGCCAGTTCTGCGGCCCGATTTTCATCCGGGAACACCATATATTTT.

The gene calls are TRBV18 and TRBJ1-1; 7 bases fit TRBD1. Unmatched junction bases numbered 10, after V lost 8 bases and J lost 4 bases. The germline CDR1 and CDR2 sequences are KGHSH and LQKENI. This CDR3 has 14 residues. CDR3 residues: CASRGGHMGTEAFF. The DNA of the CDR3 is TGTGCCAGCCGAGGGGGCCATATGGGCACTGAAGCTTTCTTT.

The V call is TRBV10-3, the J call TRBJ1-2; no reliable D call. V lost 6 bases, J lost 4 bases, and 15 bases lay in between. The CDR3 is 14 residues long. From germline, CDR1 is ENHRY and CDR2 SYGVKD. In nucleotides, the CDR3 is TGTGCCATCAGGCCGGCAGGATCAATCTATGGCTACACCTTC. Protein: CAIRPAGSIYGYTF.

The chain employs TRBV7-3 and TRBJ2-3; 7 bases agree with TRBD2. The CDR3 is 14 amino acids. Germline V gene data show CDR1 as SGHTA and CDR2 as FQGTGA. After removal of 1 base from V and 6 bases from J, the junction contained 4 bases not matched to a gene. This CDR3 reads CASSLSGGADTQYF. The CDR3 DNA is TGTGCCAGCAGCTTAAGCGGGGGAGCTGATACGCAGTATTTT.

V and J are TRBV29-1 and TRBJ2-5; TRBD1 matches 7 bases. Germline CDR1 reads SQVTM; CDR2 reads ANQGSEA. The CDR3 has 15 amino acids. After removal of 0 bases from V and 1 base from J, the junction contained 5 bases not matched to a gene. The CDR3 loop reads CSVEELTGPQETQYF. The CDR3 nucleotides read TGCAGCGTTGAAGAGTTGACAGGGCCCCAAGAGACCCAGTACTTC. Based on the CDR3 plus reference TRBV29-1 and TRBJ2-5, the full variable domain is SAVISQKPSRDICQRGTSLTIQCQVDSQVTMMFWYRQQPGQSLTLIATANQGSEATYESGFVIDKFPISRPNLTFSTLTVSNMSPEDSSIYLCSVEELTGPQETQYFGPGTRLLVL.

CDR3 amino acids: CASGLAGAAKNIQYF. The CDR3 DNA reads TGTGCCAGCGGATTAGCGGGAGCAGCCAAAAACATTCAGTACTTC. This sequence joins TRBV28 and TRBJ2-4, with 9 bases fitting TRBD2. Germline lookup yields CDR1 MDHEN and CDR2 SYDVKM. The CDR3 extends over 15 amino acids. V lost 8 bases and J lost 0; bases outside the gene matches: 5.